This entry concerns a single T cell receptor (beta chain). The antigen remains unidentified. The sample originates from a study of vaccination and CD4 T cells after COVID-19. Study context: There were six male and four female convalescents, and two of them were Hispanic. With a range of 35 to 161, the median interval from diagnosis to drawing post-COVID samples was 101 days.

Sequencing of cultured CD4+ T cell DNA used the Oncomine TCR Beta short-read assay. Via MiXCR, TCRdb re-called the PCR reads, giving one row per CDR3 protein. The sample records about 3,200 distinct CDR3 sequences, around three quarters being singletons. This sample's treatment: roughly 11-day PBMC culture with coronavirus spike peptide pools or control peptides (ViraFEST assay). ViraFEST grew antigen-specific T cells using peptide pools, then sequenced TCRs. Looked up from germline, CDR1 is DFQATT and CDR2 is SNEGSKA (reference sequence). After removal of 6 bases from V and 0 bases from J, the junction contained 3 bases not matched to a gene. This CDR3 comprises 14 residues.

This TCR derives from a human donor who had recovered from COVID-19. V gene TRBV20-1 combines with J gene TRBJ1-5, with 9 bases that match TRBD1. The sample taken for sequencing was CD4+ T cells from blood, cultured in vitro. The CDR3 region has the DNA TGCAGTGCCGTGGACAGGGGTAGCAATCAGCCCCAGCATTTT. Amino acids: CSAVDRGSNQPQHF.